The clone carrying this T cell receptor beta chain was observed a few times. This specimen comes from a study of blood T cell repertoires in COVID-19. The CDR3 sequence is 14 residues long. Germline V gene lookup returns CDR1 ENHRY and CDR2 SYGVKD. V shed 6 bases, J shed 7 bases, and the junction held 6 bases outside the gene matches. Data came from immunoSEQ multiplex PCR; TCRdb stores just in-frame clones and leaves some out. The table records 120,000 to 150,000 clones, around 83% of them present only once. This sequence joins TRBV10-3 and TRBJ2-2; TRBD1 aligns across 9 bases. Sequenced: peripheral blood. The receptor was derived from a human donor with acute or convalescent COVID-19. The donor label of this sample is uncertain. The CDR3 region is CAIRLDRGIGELFF. The CDR3 bases are TGTGCCATCAGGCTGGACAGGGGTATCGGGGAGCTGTTTTTT.